The 26 T cell receptor beta chains below all came from one sample that was sequenced in a study of blood T cell repertoires in COVID-19 (dated by TCRdb to the early 2020s). Receptor libraries were prepared by the immunoSEQ multiplex PCR assay. TCRdb took this table from immuneACCESS and kept in-frame rearrangements with V and J called. Such tables lack part of the clones; where checked against another copy, unresolved V genes explain under half of the gap, and the rest is unexplained. Within this sample are about 100,000 clones, with roughly 87% of them counted one time only. The top ten hold approximately 7.3% of the sample. Sequences were obtained from peripheral blood. The receptor source for this set is a man between 25 and 39 years old in a cohort sampled during active COVID-19.

CDR3 in DNA: TGCGCCAGCAGCCAAGCTTGGGTTACAGGGTCCTCCTATAATTCACCCCTCCACTTT. Its translation is CASSQAWVTGSSYNSPLHF. The chain recombines TRBV4-1 with TRBJ1-6; a possible D gene is TRBD1 (6 bases). From germline, CDR1 is MGHRA and CDR2 YSYEKL. V lost 1 base, J lost 0 bases, and 16 bases lay in between. This CDR3 comprises 19 residues.

The chain joins TRBV11-2 to TRBJ1-3; 7 bases agree with TRBD1. J lost 2 bases, V lost 2 bases, and 3 bases had no gene match. CDR3 length: 15 residues. The germline gives CDR1 SGHAT, CDR2 FQNNGV. CDR3 in DNA: TGTGCCAGCAGCTTAACGGGACAGACTGGAAACACCATATATTTT. Amino acid sequence: CASSLTGQTGNTIYF. Full variable domain (remainder filled in from reference TRBV11-2 and TRBJ1-3): EAGVAQSPRYKIIEKRQSVAFWCNPISGHATLYWYQQILGQGPKLLIQFQNNGVVDDSQLPKDRFSAERLKGVDSTLKIQPAKLEDSAVYLCASSLTGQTGNTIYFGEGSWLTVV.

The chain couples TRBV28 to TRBJ2-1, with D possibly being TRBD1 (5 bases). The V and J ends lost 4 bases and 6 bases respectively, with 16 bases between them. This CDR3 has 15 amino acids. Germline assignment: CDR1 MDHEN and CDR2 SYDVKM. The CDR3 nucleotides read TGTGCCAGCAGTTCGCCAGGGCTACACCTCAATGAGCAGTTCTTC. Translated, it gives CASSSPGLHLNEQFF.

This clone was recorded once. The chain carries TRBV2 and TRBJ2-7, with 7 bases fitting TRBD2. This CDR3 contains 15 residues. In germline, CDR1 is SNHLY, CDR2 FYNNEI. The V gene end was trimmed by 3 bases and the J gene end by 6 bases; junction bases not matched to a gene: 11. In DNA form, the CDR3 reads TGTGCCAGCAGTGAGAGGTGGGGGGGTATACTCGAGCAGTACTTC. Protein sequence: CASSERWGGILEQYF.

The rearrangement links TRBV2 to TRBJ2-1, with 8 bases that match TRBD2. Germline trimming cut 2 bases from V and 2 bases from J; bases unmatched to any gene: 11. The CDR3 has 18 residues. Germline values: CDR1 SNHLY, CDR2 FYNNEI. The CDR3, as DNA: TGTGCCAGCAGTGAAATATTGAACTACGGGGGGGCCTACAATGAGCAGTTCTTC. It is translated as CASSEILNYGGAYNEQFF.

This clone was seen just once. The rearrangement joins TRBV11-2 to TRBJ2-3; the match to TRBD2 covers 7 bases. CDR1 is SGHAT, CDR2 FQNNGV, per germline. The ends lost 5 bases at V and 5 bases at J; junction bases unmatched: 13. The CDR3 consists of 16 residues. The CDR3 DNA reads as TGTGCCAGCAGCCCGGGAGGCGGATCATTCGGAGATACGCAGTATTTT. This encodes CASSPGGGSFGDTQYF.

This clone occurred a few times. The gene calls are TRBV2 and TRBJ2-2, with D possibly being TRBD1 (5 bases). CDR3 length: 12 amino acids. The germline V gene has CDR1 SNHLY and CDR2 FYNNEI. V lost 1 base and J 12 bases, leaving 9 bases between the germline ends. The CDR3 is CASSEGQKQLFF. In DNA, the CDR3 is TGTGCCAGCAGTGAAGGACAGAAGCAGCTGTTTTTT.

This clone was counted only a few times. The rearrangement links TRBV10-3 to TRBJ1-5; D is possibly TRBD1 (6 bases). Germline V lookup: CDR1 ENHRY, CDR2 SYGVKD. V lost 6 bases to trimming and J lost 0 bases, with 9 bases between them. This CDR3 is 14 amino acids long. This CDR3 reads CAISGQHSNQPQHF. CDR3 bases: TGTGCCATCAGCGGACAGCATAGCAATCAGCCCCAGCATTTT.

There are a few counts of this clone. This chain uses TRBV7-9 with TRBJ1-6; D is unresolved. Germline CDR1 is SEHNR and CDR2 is FQNEAQ (reference sequence). V lost 1 base to trimming and J lost 0 bases, with 13 bases between them. The CDR3 runs to 18 residues. CDR3 residues: CASSLGGAASSYNSPLHF. The CDR3 DNA sequence: TGTGCCAGCAGCTTAGGAGGAGCGGCCAGCTCCTATAATTCACCCCTCCACTTT. The variable domain in full, with the rest retrieved from reference TRBV7-9 and TRBJ1-6, is DTGVSQNPRHKITKRGQNVTFRCDPISEHNRLYWYRQTLGQGPEFLTYFQNEAQLEKSRLLSDRFSAERPKGSFSTLEIQRTEQGDSAMYLCASSLGGAASSYNSPLHFGNGTRLTVT.

The CDR3: CASSSGLAPLETQYF. CDR3 sequence (DNA): TGTGCCAGCAGTTCGGGTCTAGCCCCTCTTGAGACCCAGTACTTC. The gene calls are TRBV6-2 or TRBV6-3 and TRBJ2-5; tentative D call: TRBD2 (5 bases). Deletions cut 4 bases from V and 5 bases from J, with 17 bases between. The CDR3 runs 15 residues. Per the germline V gene, CDR1 is MNHEY and CDR2 is SVGEGT.

The V gene is TRBV10-2, the J gene TRBJ1-1; no definite D call. The CDR3 runs 11 residues. V lost 3 bases to trimming and J lost 6 bases, with 5 bases between them. Germline-derived CDR1 and CDR2 are WSHSY and SAAADI. Here the CDR3 DNA reads TGCGCCAGCAGTGAATTCGCTGAAGCTTTCTTT. This translates into CASSEFAEAFF.

The V and J genes are TRBV30 and TRBJ1-1; 8 bases are shared with TRBD1. The germline V gene encodes CDR1 GTSNPN and CDR2 SVGIG (reference sequence). V gave up 4 bases and J gave up 1 base; unmatched junction bases: 2. This CDR3 has 13 amino acids. The CDR3 spells CAWTGGENTEAFF. DNA for the CDR3: TGTGCCTGGACAGGGGGCGAGAACACTGAAGCTTTCTTT.

The V gene is TRBV5-1, the J gene TRBJ1-1; weak D call: TRBD1 (5 bases). Germline V gene sequence: CDR1 SGHRS, CDR2 YFSETQ. The V gene lost 7 bases and the J gene lost 1 base, with 14 bases spanning the gap. CDR3 length equals 14 residues. For the CDR3, the DNA is TGCGCCAGCCACGAGACAGCAGCGAACACTGAAGCTTTCTTT. Encoded protein: CASHETAANTEAFF.

The rearrangement uses TRBV5-4 and TRBJ2-7; 8 bases are a match to TRBD2. Germline values: CDR1 SGHNT, CDR2 YYREEE (reference sequence). Trimming took 4 bases from V and 2 from J; bases not matched to a gene: 11. The CDR3 sequence is 16 residues long. The CDR3 region is CASSLSSGGSAYEQYF. In nucleotides, the CDR3 is TGTGCCAGCAGCCTCTCCTCGGGAGGGAGTGCCTACGAGCAGTACTTC.

This chain links TRBV11-3 with TRBJ1-6, with D perhaps matching TRBD1 (5 bases). The germline V gene has CDR1 SGHNT and CDR2 YENEEA. The CDR3 consists of 13 residues. V was cut by 5 bases and J by 7 bases, with 9 bases left in between. In DNA form, the CDR3 reads TGTGCCAGCAGCGAAGGGGTAAATTCACCCCTCCACTTT. As protein: CASSEGVNSPLHF. Full variable domain (missing parts from reference TRBV11-3 and TRBJ1-6): EAGVVQSPRYKIIEKKQPVAFWCNPISGHNTLYWYLQNLGQGPELLIRYENEEAVDDSQLPKDRFSAERLKGVDSTLKIQPAELGDSAVYLCASSEGVNSPLHFGNGTRLTVT.

The rearrangement links TRBV6-6 to TRBJ1-6; no clear D gene. The CDR3 contains 14 residues. Germline CDR1 MNHNY, CDR2 SVGAGI (reference sequence). Trimming took off 2 bases at V and 8 bases at J, with 10 bases between the two ends. In nucleotides, the CDR3 is TGTGCCAGCAGTTACCCTAAGTCCGATTCACCCCTCCACTTT. This codes for CASSYPKSDSPLHF.

This sequence joins TRBV27 and TRBJ2-7, with D perhaps TRBD2 (5 bases). V gave up 4 bases and J gave up 3 bases, with 19 bases separating them. This CDR3 has 16 residues. Per the germline V gene, CDR1 is MNHEY and CDR2 is SMNVEV (reference sequence). The CDR3 bases are TGTGCCAGCAGTTCCCCGCTCGCGGGTGGGGTCTACGAGCAGTACTTC. Translating it yields CASSSPLAGGVYEQYF.

This chain joins TRBV5-1 and TRBJ2-6; 7 nucleotides match TRBD2. Germline-derived CDR1 and CDR2 are SGHRS and YFSETQ. This CDR3 spans 17 amino acids. Trimming took 4 bases from V and 4 from J; bases not matched to a gene: 11. The CDR3 nucleotides are TGCGCCAGCAGCCCCCCAAAGCGGGGAACCGGGGCCAACGTCCTGACTTTC. Its translation is CASSPPKRGTGANVLTF.

This chain links TRBV6-5 with TRBJ1-6; D may be TRBD1 (5 bases). Germline V gene data show CDR1 as MNHEY and CDR2 as SVGAGI. Trimming removed 5 bases at V and 10 bases at J, with 15 bases between. The CDR3 runs to 14 residues. In nucleotides, the CDR3 is TGTGCCAGCAGTCCTGATGACAGTCGGTCACCCCTCCACTTT. Its protein product is CASSPDDSRSPLHF.

V usage is TRBV19 and J usage is TRBJ1-4; 10 bases fit TRBD1. Germline trimming cut 5 bases from V and 3 bases from J; bases unmatched to any gene: 6. The CDR3 has 16 residues. Germline V lookup: CDR1 LNHDA, CDR2 SQIVND (reference sequence). The CDR3 DNA follows: TGTGCCAGTAGTTCTGGGGACAGGGGAGCTAATGAAAAACTGTTTTTT. Amino acid sequence: CASSSGDRGANEKLFF.

This chain joins TRBV2 and TRBJ2-5; 7 nucleotides align to TRBD2. CDR3 length equals 14 residues. Looked up from germline, CDR1 is SNHLY and CDR2 is FYNNEI. The J segment lost 4 bases and the V segment lost 3 bases, leaving 5 bases of the junction unmatched. The DNA of the CDR3 is TGTGCCAGCAGTGAGGGATGGGGGGGAGAGACCCAGTACTTC. Encoded protein: CASSEGWGGETQYF.

This chain links TRBV14 with TRBJ2-7; the D is unclear. Trimming stripped 4 bases from V and 6 bases from J, with 13 bases between. There are 13 residues in the CDR3. Germline V gene data show CDR1 as SGHDN and CDR2 as FVKESK. DNA for the CDR3: TGTGCCAGCAGCCTATTATCAGGCATCGAGCAGTACTTC. Encoded protein: CASSLLSGIEQYF.

This clone appeared once. V gene TRBV20-1 combines with J gene TRBJ1-2, with D possibly matching TRBD1 (5 bases). Trimming pared 6 bases from V and 8 bases from J, leaving 13 bases between. Germline V gene lookup returns CDR1 DFQATT and CDR2 SNEGSKA (reference sequence). The CDR3 runs to 11 residues. CDR3 amino acids: CSARGGIGYTF. CDR3 DNA: TGCAGTGCAAGGGGTGGGATCGGCTACACCTTC.

The chain carries TRBV6-4 and TRBJ2-1; 9 bases align to TRBD2. The V segment lost 2 bases and the J segment 0 bases; nucleotides outside the gene matches: 2. There are 16 residues in the CDR3. Germline V gene lookup returns CDR1 MRHNA and CDR2 SNTAGT. CDR3 DNA sequence: TGTGCCAGCAGTGACGAAGCGGGGGGCTCCTACAATGAGCAGTTCTTC. Residues: CASSDEAGGSYNEQFF.

The chain links TRBV7-2 to TRBJ2-1, with a possible D match to TRBD2 (6 bases). This CDR3 comprises 15 residues. Trimming cost V 3 bases and J 0 bases, with 9 bases left between them. Germline V gene data show CDR1 as SGHTA and CDR2 as FQGNSA. Here the CDR3 DNA reads TGTGCCAGCAGCTTTGGAGGGATCTCCTACAATGAGCAGTTCTTC. Protein: CASSFGGISYNEQFF.

The V call is TRBV29-1, the J call TRBJ1-1; 8 nucleotides align to TRBD1. The germline V gene has CDR1 SQVTM and CDR2 ANQGSEA. J was trimmed by 4 bases and V by 7 bases; bases with no gene match: 2. The CDR3 contains 11 residues. CDR3 amino acids: CSGTGFTEAFF. For the CDR3, the DNA is TGCAGCGGGACAGGGTTCACTGAAGCTTTCTTT.